What follows are 3 T cell receptor beta chains derived from one specimen sequenced in a study of control samples from healthy donors and cancer patients. This table comes from immunoSEQ multiplex PCR, and its TCRdb copy is limited to in-frame clones, with some not included. The table shows some 150,000 clones, with just over 90% occurring only once. Sequencing was performed on blood. The receptors were sampled from a woman between 55 and 75 years old in good health.

This clone has just one count. This chain links TRBV5-1 with TRBJ2-3; D unclear. This CDR3 spans 12 amino acids. Germline assignment: CDR1 SGHRS and CDR2 YFSETQ. The V and J ends lost 0 bases and 5 bases respectively, with 4 bases between them. This CDR3 is CASSLGRDTQYF. The CDR3 DNA sequence: TGCGCCAGCAGCTTGGGTCGAGATACGCAGTATTTT.

This clone appeared once. The CDR3 is CASSPRTGSNNSPLHF. The CDR3 coding sequence is TGTGCCAGTAGTCCCCGGACAGGGAGTAATAATTCACCCCTCCACTTT. The chain uses TRBV19 and TRBJ1-6; 8 positions agree with TRBD1. CDR3 length: 16 residues. The V and J ends lost 5 bases and 5 bases, in that order; junction bases with no gene match: 8. The germline V gene has CDR1 LNHDA and CDR2 SQIVND (reference sequence).

The V call is TRBV7-2, the J call TRBJ2-3, with 11 bases identical to TRBD2. CDR1 and CDR2 from the germline V gene are SGHTA and FQGNSA. There are 14 residues in the CDR3. The V gene end was trimmed by 6 bases and the J gene end by 6 bases; junction bases not matched to a gene: 5. The DNA for the CDR3 is TGTGCCAGCAGTACTAGCGGGGGATTGGATACGCAGTATTTT. Its translation is CASSTSGGLDTQYF.